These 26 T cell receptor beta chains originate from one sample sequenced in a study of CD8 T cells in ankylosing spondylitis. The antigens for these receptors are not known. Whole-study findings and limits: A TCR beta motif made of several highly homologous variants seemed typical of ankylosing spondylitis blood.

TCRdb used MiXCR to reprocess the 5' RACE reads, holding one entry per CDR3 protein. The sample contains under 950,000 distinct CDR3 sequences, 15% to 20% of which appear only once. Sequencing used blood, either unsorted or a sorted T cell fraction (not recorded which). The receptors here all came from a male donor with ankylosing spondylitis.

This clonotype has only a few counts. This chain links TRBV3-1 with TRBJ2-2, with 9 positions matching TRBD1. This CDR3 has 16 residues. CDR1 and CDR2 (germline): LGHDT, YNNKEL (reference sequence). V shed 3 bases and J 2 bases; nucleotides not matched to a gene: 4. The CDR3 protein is CASSQGQGLNTGELFF. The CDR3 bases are TGTGCCAGCAGCCAGGGACAGGGCCTTAACACCGGGGAGCTGTTTTTT. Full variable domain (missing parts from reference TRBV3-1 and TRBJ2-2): DTAVSQTPKYLVTQMGNDKSIKCEQNLGHDTMYWYKQDSKKFLKIMFSYNNKELIINETVPNRFSPKSPDKAHLNLHINSLELGDSAVYFCASSQGQGLNTGELFFGEGSRLTVL.

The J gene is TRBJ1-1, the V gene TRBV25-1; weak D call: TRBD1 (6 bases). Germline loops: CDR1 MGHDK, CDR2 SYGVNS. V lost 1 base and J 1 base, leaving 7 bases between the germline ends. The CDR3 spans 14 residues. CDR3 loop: CASSEWGQNTEAFF. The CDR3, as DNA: TGTGCCAGCAGTGAATGGGGACAGAACACTGAAGCTTTCTTT. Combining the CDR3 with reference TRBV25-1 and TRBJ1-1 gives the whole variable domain EADIYQTPRYLVIGTGKKITLECSQTMGHDKMYWYQQDPGMELHLIHYSYGVNSTEKGDLSSESTVSRIRTEHFPLTLESARPSHTSQYLCASSEWGQNTEAFFGQGTRLTVV.

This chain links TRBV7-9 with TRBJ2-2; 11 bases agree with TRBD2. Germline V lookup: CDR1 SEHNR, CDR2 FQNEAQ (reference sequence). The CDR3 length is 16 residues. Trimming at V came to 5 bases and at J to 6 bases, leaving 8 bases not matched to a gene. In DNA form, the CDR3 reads TGTGCCAGCAGCACCACTAGCGGGGGATCGGCCGGGGAGCTGTTTTTT. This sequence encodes CASSTTSGGSAGELFF. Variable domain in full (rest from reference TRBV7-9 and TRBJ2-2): DTGVSQNPRHKITKRGQNVTFRCDPISEHNRLYWYRQTLGQGPEFLTYFQNEAQLEKSRLLSDRFSAERPKGSFSTLEIQRTEQGDSAMYLCASSTTSGGSAGELFFGEGSRLTVL.

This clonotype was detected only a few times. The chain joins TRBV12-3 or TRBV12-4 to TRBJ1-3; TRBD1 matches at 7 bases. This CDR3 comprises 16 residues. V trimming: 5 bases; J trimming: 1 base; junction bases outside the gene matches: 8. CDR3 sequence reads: CASSPHLTGSGNTIYF. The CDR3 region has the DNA TGTGCCAGCAGTCCCCATTTGACAGGGTCTGGAAACACCATATATTTT.

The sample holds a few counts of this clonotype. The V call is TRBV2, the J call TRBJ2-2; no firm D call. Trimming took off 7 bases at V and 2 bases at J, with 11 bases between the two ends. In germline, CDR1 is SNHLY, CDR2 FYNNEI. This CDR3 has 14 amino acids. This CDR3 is CASKGTVNTGELFF. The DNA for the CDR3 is TGTGCCAGCAAGGGAACAGTCAACACCGGGGAGCTGTTTTTT.

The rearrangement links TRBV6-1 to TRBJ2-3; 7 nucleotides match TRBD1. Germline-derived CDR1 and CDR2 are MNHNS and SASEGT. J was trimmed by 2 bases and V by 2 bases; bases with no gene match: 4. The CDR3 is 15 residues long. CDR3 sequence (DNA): TGTGCCAGCAGTGAACAAAGGGGGCTCACAGATACGCAGTATTTT. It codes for CASSEQRGLTDTQYF.

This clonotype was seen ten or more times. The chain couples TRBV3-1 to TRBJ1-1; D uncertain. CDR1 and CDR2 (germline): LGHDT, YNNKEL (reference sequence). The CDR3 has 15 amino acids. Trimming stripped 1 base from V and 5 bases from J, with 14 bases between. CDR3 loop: CASSQGWGAQTEAFF. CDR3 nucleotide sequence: TGTGCCAGCAGCCAAGGGTGGGGAGCTCAAACTGAAGCTTTCTTT.

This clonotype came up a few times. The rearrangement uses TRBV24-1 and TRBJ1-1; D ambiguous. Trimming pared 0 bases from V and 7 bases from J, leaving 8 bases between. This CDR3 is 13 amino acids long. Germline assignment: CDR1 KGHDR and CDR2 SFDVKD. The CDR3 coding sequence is TGTGCCACCAGTGATTTGTCCGGGTTTGAAGCTTTCTTT. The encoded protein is CATSDLSGFEAFF.

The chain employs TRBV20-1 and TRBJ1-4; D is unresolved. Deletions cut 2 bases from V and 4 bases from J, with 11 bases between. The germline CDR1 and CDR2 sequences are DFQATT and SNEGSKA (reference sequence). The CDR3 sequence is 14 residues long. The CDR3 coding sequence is TGCAGTGCTAGACCGCGGGAGATTAATGAAAAACTGTTTTTT. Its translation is CSARPREINEKLFF.

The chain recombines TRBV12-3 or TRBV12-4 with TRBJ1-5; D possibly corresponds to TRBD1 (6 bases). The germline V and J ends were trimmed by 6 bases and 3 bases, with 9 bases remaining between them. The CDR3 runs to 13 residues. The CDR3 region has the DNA TGTGCCAGCAGGGACAGTTACAATCAGCCCCAGCATTTT. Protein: CASRDSYNQPQHF.

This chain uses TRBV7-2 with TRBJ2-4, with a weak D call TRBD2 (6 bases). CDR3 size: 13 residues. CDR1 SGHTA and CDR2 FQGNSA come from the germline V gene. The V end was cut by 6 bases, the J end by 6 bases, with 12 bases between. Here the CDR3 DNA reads TGTGCCAGCAGTTGGACTACCATAAACATTCAGTACTTC. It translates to CASSWTTINIQYF.

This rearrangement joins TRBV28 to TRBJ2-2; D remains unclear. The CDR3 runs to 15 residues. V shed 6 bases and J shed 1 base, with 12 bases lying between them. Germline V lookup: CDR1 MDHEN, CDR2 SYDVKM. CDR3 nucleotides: TGTGCCAGCAGCCGATCCTCATGGAACACCGGGGAGCTGTTTTTT. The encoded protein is CASSRSSWNTGELFF.

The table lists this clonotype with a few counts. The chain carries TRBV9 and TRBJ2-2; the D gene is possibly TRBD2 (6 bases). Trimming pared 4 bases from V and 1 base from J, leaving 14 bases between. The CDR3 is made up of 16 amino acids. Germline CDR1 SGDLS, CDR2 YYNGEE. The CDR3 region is CASSRVAGWNTGELFF. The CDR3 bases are TGTGCCAGCAGCCGAGTGGCGGGGTGGAACACCGGGGAGCTGTTTTTT.

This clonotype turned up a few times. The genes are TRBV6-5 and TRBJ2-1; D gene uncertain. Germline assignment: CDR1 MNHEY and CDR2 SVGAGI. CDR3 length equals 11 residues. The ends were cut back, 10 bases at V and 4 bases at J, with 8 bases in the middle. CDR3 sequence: CATTTYNEQFF. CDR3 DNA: TGTGCCACCACCACGTACAATGAGCAGTTCTTC.

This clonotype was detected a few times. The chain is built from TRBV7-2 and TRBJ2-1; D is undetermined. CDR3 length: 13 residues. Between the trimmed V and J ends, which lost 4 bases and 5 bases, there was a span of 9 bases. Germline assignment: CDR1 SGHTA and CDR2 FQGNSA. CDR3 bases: TGTGCCAGCAGCTCAACCTCTCACAATGAGCAGTTCTTC. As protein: CASSSTSHNEQFF.

The CDR3 nucleotides are TGTGCCAGCAGCACGGGGGCTCTAGCGGGAAACCAAGAGACCCAGTACTTC. This codes for CASSTGALAGNQETQYF. The chain recombines TRBV5-4 with TRBJ2-5, with 9 bases lining up with TRBD2. Trimming took 4 bases from V and 0 from J; bases not matched to a gene: 10. Germline CDR1 reads SGHNT; CDR2 reads YYREEE (reference sequence). This CDR3 spans 17 amino acids.

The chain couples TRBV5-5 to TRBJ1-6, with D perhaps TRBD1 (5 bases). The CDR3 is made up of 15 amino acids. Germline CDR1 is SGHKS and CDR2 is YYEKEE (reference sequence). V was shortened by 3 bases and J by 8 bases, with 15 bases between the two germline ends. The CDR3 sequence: CASSSEIRVDSPLHF. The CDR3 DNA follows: TGTGCCAGCAGCTCGGAGATCAGGGTGGATTCACCCCTCCACTTT.

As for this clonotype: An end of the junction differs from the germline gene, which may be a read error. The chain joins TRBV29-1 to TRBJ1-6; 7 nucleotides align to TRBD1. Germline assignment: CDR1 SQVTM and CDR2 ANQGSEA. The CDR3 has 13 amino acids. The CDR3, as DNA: TGCAGCGTTAAGACAGGGCTGGGTTCACCCCTCCAGTTT. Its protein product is CSVKTGLGSPLQF.

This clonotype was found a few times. CDR3 loop: CASSQVRGNPYNEQFF. CDR3 bases: TGCGCCAGCAGCCAAGTCCGAGGCAATCCCTACAATGAGCAGTTCTTC. The chain uses TRBV4-1 and TRBJ2-1; D not certain. The germline V gene encodes CDR1 MGHRA and CDR2 YSYEKL. This CDR3 region has 16 residues. V shed 1 base and J shed 2 bases, with 12 bases lying between them.

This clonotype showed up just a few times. The CDR3 sequence is CSASYREAEKLFF. The CDR3 nucleotides read TGCAGTGCTAGTTACAGGGAGGCTGAAAAACTGTTTTTT. The chain is built from TRBV20-1 and TRBJ1-4, with a weak D call TRBD1 (6 bases). V was pared by 3 bases and J by 7 bases, with 12 bases between. CDR1 is DFQATT, CDR2 SNEGSKA, per germline (reference sequence). The CDR3 has 13 amino acids.

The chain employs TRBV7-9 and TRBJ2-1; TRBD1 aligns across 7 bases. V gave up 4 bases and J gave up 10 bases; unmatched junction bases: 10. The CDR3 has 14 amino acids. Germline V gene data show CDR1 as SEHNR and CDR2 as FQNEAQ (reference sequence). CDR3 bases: TGTGCCAGCAGCTCCGACAGGGCCCTAGGGGAGCAGTTCTTC. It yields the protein CASSSDRALGEQFF.

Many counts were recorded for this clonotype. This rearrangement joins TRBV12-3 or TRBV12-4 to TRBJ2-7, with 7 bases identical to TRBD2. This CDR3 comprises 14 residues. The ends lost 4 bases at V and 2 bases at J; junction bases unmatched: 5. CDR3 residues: CASSSQRGPYEQYF. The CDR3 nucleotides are TGTGCCAGCAGTTCCCAGCGGGGACCCTACGAGCAGTACTTC.

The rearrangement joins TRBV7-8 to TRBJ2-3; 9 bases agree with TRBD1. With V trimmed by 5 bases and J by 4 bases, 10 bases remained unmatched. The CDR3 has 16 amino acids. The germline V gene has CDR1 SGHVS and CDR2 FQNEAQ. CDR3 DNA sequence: TGTGCCAGCAGCCCCACCGGGGGACAGGGATCAGATACGCAGTATTTT. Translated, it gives CASSPTGGQGSDTQYF.

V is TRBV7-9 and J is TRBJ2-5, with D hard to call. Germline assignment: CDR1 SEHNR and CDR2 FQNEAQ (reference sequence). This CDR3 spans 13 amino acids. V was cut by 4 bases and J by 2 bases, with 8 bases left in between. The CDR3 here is CASSSLLQETQYF. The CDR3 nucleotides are TGTGCCAGCAGCTCACTCCTTCAAGAGACCCAGTACTTC.

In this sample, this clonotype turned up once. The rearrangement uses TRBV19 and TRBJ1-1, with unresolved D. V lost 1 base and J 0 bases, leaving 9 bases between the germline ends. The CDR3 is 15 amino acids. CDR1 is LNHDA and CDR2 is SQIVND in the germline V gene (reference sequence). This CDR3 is CASSIGRYMNTEAFF. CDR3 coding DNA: TGTGCCAGTAGTATAGGGCGTTACATGAACACTGAAGCTTTCTTT.

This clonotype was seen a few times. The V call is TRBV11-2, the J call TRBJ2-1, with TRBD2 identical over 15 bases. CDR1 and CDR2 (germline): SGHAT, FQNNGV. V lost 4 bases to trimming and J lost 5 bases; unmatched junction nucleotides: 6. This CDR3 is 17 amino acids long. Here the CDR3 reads CASSSGLAGGRNNEQFF. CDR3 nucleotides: TGTGCCAGCAGCTCGGGACTAGCGGGAGGACGGAACAATGAGCAGTTCTTC.